Following are 5 T cell receptor beta chains from one sample sequenced in a study of cytomegalovirus exposure and HLA in healthy donors. Amplification used 60 Vbeta primers and 13 Jbeta primers. Repertoires were generated with immunoSEQ multiplex PCR, while TCRdb's copy carries only in-frame clones and drops some. The sample includes about 130,000 clones, around 75% of them seen just once. The specimen was PBMCs. The receptors here all came from a man aged 25 to 45 in good health and CMV-seronegative.

V usage is TRBV6-5 and J usage is TRBJ2-7, with D perhaps TRBD1 (6 bases). CDR1 and CDR2 (germline): MNHEY, SVGAGI. V shed 9 bases and J shed 0 bases, with 12 bases lying between them. The CDR3 runs to 13 residues. CDR3 sequence reads: CASSQGHSYEQYF. The CDR3 bases are TGTGCCAGTTCCCAGGGGCACTCCTACGAGCAGTACTTC.

Only a few counts were recorded for this clone. The chain carries TRBV5-8 and TRBJ1-1, with D possibly being TRBD1 (6 bases). Germline CDR1 is SGHTS and CDR2 is YDEGEE. This CDR3 has 15 residues. With 0 bases removed from V and 3 bases from J, the gap between germline ends came to 12 bases. Here the CDR3 reads CASSLVRGAYTEAFF. For the CDR3, the DNA is TGTGCCAGCAGCTTGGTTCGGGGGGCCTACACTGAAGCTTTCTTT.

V and J are TRBV28 and TRBJ2-7; D may be TRBD1 (6 bases). This CDR3 has 15 residues. V was cut by 4 bases and J by 2 bases, with 15 bases left in between. Germline CDR1 and CDR2: MDHEN and SYDVKM. CDR3 sequence (DNA): TGTGCCAGCAGTTCCGACATTCGACAGGCCTACGAGCAGTACTTC. Translating it yields CASSSDIRQAYEQYF.

V and J are TRBV7-6 and TRBJ1-3; no reliable D call. Trimming shortened V by 5 bases and J by 7 bases, and 9 bases separated the two germline ends. The CDR3 contains 12 residues. Germline assignment: CDR1 SGHVS and CDR2 FNYEAQ. The CDR3 here is CASSPDSNTIYF. CDR3 in DNA: TGTGCCAGCAGCCCGGACTCGAACACCATATATTTT.

This rearrangement joins TRBV7-9 to TRBJ2-7; weak D call: TRBD1 (8 bases). This CDR3 is 16 amino acids long. CDR1 SEHNR and CDR2 FQNEAQ come from the germline V gene (reference sequence). The V end was cut by 10 bases, the J end by 0 bases, with 22 bases between. CDR3 region: CAITGGASGSSYEQYF. The CDR3 DNA is TGTGCCATCACAGGGGGGGCGTCGGGGAGCTCCTACGAGCAGTACTTC.